What follows are 3 T cell receptor beta chains derived from one specimen sequenced in a study of ipilimumab plus nivolumab after autologous stem cell transplantation. Profiling relied on immunoSEQ multiplex PCR, and the TCRdb table lists in-frame clones only, not all of them. This table has around 20,000 clones, less than 85% appearing once. The sample consisted of PBMCs, taken in a trial of ipilimumab plus nivolumab as post-transplant consolidation. Every receptor here comes from a male donor with diffuse large B-cell lymphoma.

This clone was detected once. The chain links TRBV2 to TRBJ2-5; no clear D gene. Trimming cost V 7 bases and J 5 bases, with 17 bases left between them. This CDR3 contains 14 residues. In germline, CDR1 is SNHLY, CDR2 FYNNEI. CDR3 sequence reads: CASTQDQVLETQYF. CDR3 nucleotides: TGTGCCAGCACCCAGGATCAAGTGCTCGAGACCCAGTACTTC. Combining the CDR3 with reference TRBV2 and TRBJ2-5 gives the whole variable domain EPEVTQTPSHQVTQMGQEVILRCVPISNHLYFYWYRQILGQKVEFLVSFYNNEISEKSEIFDDQFSVERPDGSNFTLKIRSTKLEDSAMYFCASTQDQVLETQYFGPGTRLLVL.

V and J are TRBV7-8 and TRBJ2-7, with unresolved D. V gave up 1 base and J gave up 4 bases, with 11 bases separating them. CDR1 SGHVS and CDR2 FQNEAQ come from the germline V gene. This CDR3 has 14 amino acids. CDR3 in amino acids: CASSLDRSRYEQYF. The CDR3 DNA reads as TGTGCCAGCAGCTTAGACCGTTCTAGGTACGAGCAGTACTTC.

The chain carries TRBV5-6 and TRBJ2-2, with TRBD1 as a possible D gene (5 bases). V was clipped by 3 bases and J by 7 bases, with 10 bases between them. This CDR3 is built from 13 residues. The germline V gene encodes CDR1 SGHDT and CDR2 YYEEEE. The CDR3 loop reads CASSYQGNGELFF. The CDR3 DNA follows: TGTGCCAGCAGCTATCAGGGTAACGGGGAGCTGTTTTTT.